What follows is one TCR beta chain and its context. Which antigen it targets is not known. Sequencing was performed on an Illumina HiSeq 2000. TCR beta cDNA libraries were prepared using 5'RACE template switching, which introduced a universal primer site and unique molecular identifiers. cDNA synthesis was primed from the TCR beta constant segment and was followed by two successive PCR amplification steps. For the original study's pipeline: Reads were demultiplexed and grouped by UMI with MIGEC, and clonotypes were assembled and quantified with MiTCR. To exclude erroneous sequences, only TCR cDNA sequences supported by at least two reads were retained. Downstream repertoire analysis used the tcR package, and clonotypes were matched across fractions by CDR3 nucleotide sequence plus V segment. VDJmatch was used to annotate antigen specificity against VDJdb, with one amino acid substitution in CDR3 allowed. With the reads reprocessed by TCRdb, a single entry stands for each CDR3 protein sequence and no DNA is reported. The V and J calls reflect TCRdb's pipeline rather than the authors' work. The sample table gives 450,000 to 600,000 distinct CDR3 sequences. The top ten clonotypes cover 3% to 4.5% of the sample.

These data belong to a study of T cells expressing NK-cell markers (dated by TCRdb to about 2020). Context from the whole study: Three sorted T-cell subsets (CD3+CD56+NKG2C+, CD3+CD56+NKG2C- and CD3+CD56-NKG2C+) from roughly 8 donors had their TCR beta-chain repertoires profiled. Seven of the eight sequenced donors were HCMV-seropositive and one was HCMV-seronegative. The study sequenced eight donors, all healthy volunteers chosen at random: three men and five women. The libraries were sequenced on Illumina HiSeq 2000/2500, MiSeq or NextSeq, producing 2 x 150 bp reads. General conclusions and limits of the study: Those dominant clonotypes were again the most abundant among CD3+CD56-NKG2C+ cells in four donors, at roughly 28.3-65%. Whether the expanded NKG2C-expressing T cell clones were specific for HCMV antigens was left unclear. In more than 5 donors, the dominant CD3+CD56+NKG2C+ clonotypes ranked among the top 10 CD8+ clonotypes, making up about 1.0-8% of CD8+ T cells.

To determine HCMV serostatus, a commercial ELISA kit was used to detect HCMV-specific IgG in serum. Ficoll density gradient centrifugation was used to isolate peripheral blood mononuclear cells from blood. The material sequenced was blood T cells: a sorted CD56 or NKG2C T cell subset, CD4+ or CD8+ T cells, or bulk PBMC T cells (not recorded which). This TCR was sampled from a young man in good health. Donor details come from another sample of the same person, matched by shared clones.

The CDR3 is CSASNSGASTDTQYF. The chain was built from TRBV20-1 and TRBJ2-3; lacking DNA, the TRBD2 call made by TCRdb goes unchecked. CDR1 DFQATT and CDR2 SNEGSKA were looked up in the germline V gene (reference sequence). Taken from cysteine to phenylalanine, the CDR3 has 15 residues. No DNA has been recorded.